What follows are 26 T cell receptor beta chains derived from one specimen sequenced in a study of shared clonotypes between healthy human individuals. Clones were read by immunoSEQ multiplex PCR, and TCRdb kept only the in-frame ones, dropping some. This repertoire shows approximately 440,000 clones, around 77% found once; its top ten account for 12%. Sequencing was performed on PBMCs. The source is a woman aged 40 to 49 in good health. Some clones in this sample may be carry-over from other donors' samples.

This clone was counted only a few times. The chain employs TRBV6-1 and TRBJ2-7, with TRBD1 matching 9 bases. This CDR3 region has 14 residues. V lost 6 bases to trimming and J lost 0 bases; unmatched junction nucleotides: 3. CDR1 and CDR2 from the germline V gene are MNHNS and SASEGT. CDR3: CASRDRGSSYEQYF. The CDR3 DNA reads as TGTGCCAGCAGGGACAGGGGCAGCTCCTACGAGCAGTACTTC.

CDR3 protein: CASFPGQGVAGYGYTF. The CDR3 coding sequence is TGTGCCAGCTTTCCGGGACAGGGGGTTGCGGGGTATGGCTACACCTTC. This chain connects TRBV2 to TRBJ1-2; TRBD1 matches 11 bases. This CDR3 contains 16 residues. CDR1 and CDR2 (germline): SNHLY, FYNNEI. The junction had 13 bases not matched to a gene; V was cut back by 8 bases and J by 5 bases.

On this clone: A far larger clone is one nucleotide away, so this likely arose from a read error. Within the sample, other DNA sequences also encode this same CDR3. J is TRBJ2-7 and V is TRBV11-2; D tentatively reads TRBD1 or TRBD2 (5 bases each). Germline V gives CDR1 SGHAT, CDR2 FQNNGV. V was cut by 5 bases and J by 5 bases, with 16 bases left in between. The length of the CDR3 is 14 residues. This CDR3 is CASSPLTGTHEQYF. For the CDR3, the DNA is TGTGCCAGCAGCCCGCTGACCGGGACCCACGAGCAGTACTTC.

The chain links TRBV27 to TRBJ2-7; TRBD2 matches 9 bases. Per the germline V gene, CDR1 is MNHEY and CDR2 is SMNVEV (reference sequence). The CDR3 runs to 18 residues. V lost 1 base to trimming and J lost 0 bases; unmatched junction nucleotides: 10. The CDR3 DNA reads as TGTGCCAGCAGTTTATTTGCTAGCGGGGCGACAAGCTCCTACGAGCAGTACTTC. Translating it yields CASSLFASGATSSYEQYF.

As concerns this clone: No conserved phenylalanine or tryptophan is present at the end of the CDR3, so a read error is the likely explanation. The identical CDR3 is also encoded by other nucleotide sequences in the sample. The chain links TRBV6-1 to TRBJ2-6, with TRBD2 as a possible D gene (5 bases). CDR3 length equals 16 residues. The V end lost 2 bases, the J end lost 0 bases, and 8 bases lay between the germline ends. CDR1 and CDR2 (germline): MNHNS, SASEGT. The CDR3 DNA is TGTGCCAGCAGTGAATTGGACTTCTCTGGGGCCAACGTCCTGACTTCT. As protein: CASSELDFSGANVLTS.

The chain recombines TRBV7-6 with TRBJ2-1, with TRBD2 matching over 12 bases. V lost 3 bases, J lost 8 bases, and 5 bases stayed unmatched. The V gene's germline CDR1 is SGHVS and CDR2 FNYEAQ. The CDR3 loop spans 15 amino acids. CDR3 DNA: TGTGCCAGCAGCTTCCGACTAGCGGGAGAAGATGAGCAGTTCTTC. Amino acid sequence: CASSFRLAGEDEQFF.

The rearrangement links TRBV7-3 to TRBJ1-1, with D hard to call. With 6 bases removed from V and 1 base from J, the gap between germline ends came to 9 bases. In germline, CDR1 is SGHTA, CDR2 FQGTGA. The CDR3 is made up of 13 amino acids. In DNA form, the CDR3 reads TGTGCCAGCAGTCCCCAGGAGAACACTGAAGCTTTCTTT. Amino acids: CASSPQENTEAFF.

CDR3 bases: TGTGCCACAAGGACGGCAACAGATACGCAGTATTTT. Its protein is CATRTATDTQYF. The chain combines TRBV10-3 with TRBJ2-3, with D uncertain. Looked up from germline, CDR1 is ENHRY and CDR2 is SYGVKD. The V end was cut by 10 bases, the J end by 3 bases, with 11 bases between. This CDR3 region has 12 residues.

The sample holds one count of this clone. A read error likely explains this, since a far larger clone differs by one base. This CDR3 fails to terminate in the conserved phenylalanine or tryptophan, so it likely reflects a read error. The CDR3 region has the DNA TGCGCCAGCAGCTTGGAGCCACCCCCCACCGAGCAGTACTCC. Protein: CASSLEPPPTEQYS. The chain uses TRBV5-1 and TRBJ2-7, with D unresolved. Germline assignment: CDR1 SGHRS and CDR2 YFSETQ. The V end lost 0 bases, the J end lost 6 bases, and 13 bases lay between the germline ends. This CDR3 is built from 14 residues.

The table lists this clone with many counts. The sample carries other DNA sequences with the same CDR3. This chain uses TRBV6-6 with TRBJ2-3; 8 bases agree with TRBD2. In germline, CDR1 is MNHNY, CDR2 SVGAGI (reference sequence). Trimming took 5 bases from V and 1 from J; bases not matched to a gene: 8. The CDR3 loop spans 16 amino acids. CDR3 loop: CASSNLSGTRTDTQYF. CDR3 in DNA: TGTGCCAGCAGTAATCTTAGCGGGACTCGCACAGATACGCAGTATTTT.

This clone was observed a few times. This chain connects TRBV7-8 to TRBJ1-2, with D possibly being TRBD1 (5 bases). Trimming left V 4 bases short and J 6 bases short, with 15 bases between. CDR1 is SGHVS and CDR2 is FQNEAQ in the germline V gene. The CDR3 runs to 14 residues. The DNA for the CDR3 is TGTGCCAGCAGCTATGACAGACGAGGGAATGGCTACACCTTC. Residues: CASSYDRRGNGYTF.

The chain combines TRBV29-1 with TRBJ2-5, with D possibly matching TRBD2 (6 bases). The CDR3 runs to 15 residues. The germline V gene has CDR1 SQVTM and CDR2 ANQGSEA. With 7 bases removed from V and 1 base from J, the gap between germline ends came to 19 bases. CDR3 sequence (DNA): TGCAGCGCGATACGTAGCGGCCTCAGCCAAGAGACCCAGTACTTC. Protein: CSAIRSGLSQETQYF.

The V gene is TRBV28, the J gene TRBJ2-6; D uncertain. Germline loops: CDR1 MDHEN, CDR2 SYDVKM. V was clipped by 6 bases and J by 4 bases, with 10 bases between them. The length of the CDR3 is 14 residues. For the CDR3, the DNA is TGTGCCAGCAGCGCAGAGGCAGGGGCCAACGTCCTGACTTTC. Translated: CASSAEAGANVLTF.

This rearrangement joins TRBV30 to TRBJ2-5; 12 bases fit TRBD2. V lost 2 bases to trimming and J lost 4 bases; unmatched junction nucleotides: 8. The CDR3 runs 16 residues. The germline gives CDR1 GTSNPN, CDR2 SVGIG (reference sequence). The DNA of the CDR3 is TGTGCCTGGAGTATCGCTAGCGGGAGGGCCTTAGAGACCCAGTACTTC. This codes for CAWSIASGRALETQYF.

Worth noting for this clone: With a much larger clone just one base away, this may be a read error. V is TRBV30 and J is TRBJ1-2; no clear D. V gave up 5 bases and J gave up 4 bases, with 17 bases separating them. The CDR3 has 14 amino acids. Germline V gives CDR1 GTSNPN, CDR2 SVGIG (reference sequence). CDR3 DNA sequence: TGTGCCTGGGACGACGGCTTCGGGCCCTATGGCTACACCTTC. Translation gives CAWDDGFGPYGYTF.

The V call is TRBV5-4, the J call TRBJ2-7; D possibly corresponds to TRBD2 (6 bases). The CDR3 is 15 amino acids. The germline V gene has CDR1 SGHNT and CDR2 YYREEE (reference sequence). The V end lost 4 bases, the J end lost 3 bases, and 17 bases lay between the germline ends. CDR3 amino acids: CASSHYKEGFYEQYF. The CDR3 DNA sequence: TGTGCCAGCAGCCACTATAAGGAGGGTTTCTACGAGCAGTACTTC.

This chain links TRBV11-2 with TRBJ2-7, with 13 bases identical to TRBD2. The CDR3 is 16 amino acids. The J segment lost 4 bases and the V segment lost 6 bases, leaving 9 bases of the junction unmatched. CDR1 and CDR2 from the germline V gene are SGHAT and FQNNGV. The CDR3 DNA follows: TGTGCCAGCAGACCACTAGCGGGAGGGCCGGAGTACGAGCAGTACTTC. Protein sequence: CASRPLAGGPEYEQYF.

The chain employs TRBV6-1 and TRBJ2-7; tentative D call: TRBD2 (6 bases). This CDR3 spans 16 amino acids. CDR1 MNHNS and CDR2 SASEGT come from the germline V gene. Deletions cut 1 base from V and 3 bases from J, with 16 bases between. CDR3 region: CASSEGGVGGIYEQYF. Here the CDR3 DNA reads TGTGCCAGCAGTGAAGGGGGGGTTGGAGGGATCTACGAGCAGTACTTC.

V gene TRBV9 combines with J gene TRBJ2-1, with D maybe TRBD1 (5 bases). The ends were cut back, 2 bases at V and 5 bases at J, with 11 bases in the middle. The CDR3 length is 14 residues. CDR1 and CDR2 from the germline V gene are SGDLS and YYNGEE. This chain's CDR3 is CASSVRGENNEQFF. The DNA of the CDR3 is TGTGCCAGCAGCGTTAGGGGTGAGAACAATGAGCAGTTCTTC.

This clone was counted ten times or more. The rearrangement joins TRBV6-1 to TRBJ1-2, with D tentatively TRBD1 (5 bases). With 3 bases removed from V and 7 bases from J, the gap between germline ends came to 12 bases. This CDR3 spans 13 amino acids. Germline V gene data show CDR1 as MNHNS and CDR2 as SASEGT. CDR3: CASSEGPWGGYTF. The CDR3 DNA sequence: TGTGCCAGCAGTGAGGGACCTTGGGGTGGCTACACCTTC.

This clone has just one count. V usage is TRBV10-2 and J usage is TRBJ2-1; TRBD2 aligns across 10 bases. V shed 6 bases and J 2 bases; nucleotides not matched to a gene: 4. The CDR3 totals 15 residues. Germline CDR1 WSHSY, CDR2 SAAADI. This CDR3 is CASRELAGPYNEQFF. The CDR3, as DNA: TGCGCCAGCAGAGAACTAGCGGGACCCTACAATGAGCAGTTCTTC.

The J gene is TRBJ2-7, the V gene TRBV28, with D unresolved. Germline V gene lookup returns CDR1 MDHEN and CDR2 SYDVKM. Between the trimmed V and J ends, which lost 5 bases and 7 bases, there was a span of 9 bases. CDR3 length: 11 residues. This CDR3 reads CASSPDREQYF. CDR3 in DNA: TGTGCCAGCAGTCCAGACCGGGAGCAGTACTTC.

With regard to this clone: One base separates it from a far larger clone, so it is likely a read error. The sample carries other DNA sequences with the same CDR3. This rearrangement joins TRBV7-9 to TRBJ1-3; D possibly corresponds to TRBD1 (5 bases). The CDR3 has 17 amino acids. Germline lookup yields CDR1 SEHNR and CDR2 FQNEAQ (reference sequence). This CDR3 reads CASSSRTGTSSGNTIYF. In DNA, the CDR3 is TGTGCCAGCAGCTCACGTACCGGGACCAGCTCTGGAAACACCATATACTTT.

The chain is built from TRBV11-2 and TRBJ2-1; D unresolved. V lost 3 bases and J lost 5, with 2 bases in between. The CDR3 has 11 amino acids. CDR1 is SGHAT, CDR2 FQNNGV, per germline. The CDR3 loop reads CASSLNNEQFF. In DNA form, the CDR3 reads TGTGCCAGCAGCTTGAACAATGAGCAGTTCTTC.

With regard to this clone: Other DNA sequences in this specimen translate into the identical CDR3. This chain links TRBV29-1 with TRBJ2-7; D unclear. CDR3 length equals 16 residues. Trimming took 1 base from V and 0 from J, leaving 16 bases between them. CDR1 is SQVTM, CDR2 ANQGSEA, per germline. This chain's CDR3 is CSVEGHGTADSYEQYF. The CDR3 DNA reads TGCAGCGTTGAAGGCCATGGTACAGCCGACTCCTACGAGCAGTACTTC.

The chain has TRBV5-1 and TRBJ2-7, with D perhaps TRBD1 (5 bases). This CDR3 has 16 amino acids. Germline lookup yields CDR1 SGHRS and CDR2 YFSETQ. V dropped 4 bases and J dropped 1 base, with 18 bases sitting between them. CDR3 protein: CASSRLGLKQSYEQYF. Here the CDR3 DNA reads TGCGCCAGCAGCCGTTTGGGGCTCAAACAGTCCTACGAGCAGTACTTC.